This T cell receptor (beta chain) was recorded in a study of blood T cell repertoires in COVID-19. As for the study in general: COVID-19 samples, acute and convalescent, were from the United States, Italy and Spain. The analysed material was cDNA or gDNA that came from T cells, B-cell-depleted T cells, or PBMCs.

In the authors' methods: Reference gene primer amplification gave estimated nucleated cell counts. The assay was immunoSEQ multiplex PCR, and TCRdb's table has in-frame clones only and misses some. The DNA gave D and trimming, while V, J and clone size come from that table. In the table there are around 200,000 clones, around nine tenths of which are singletons. The ends were cut back, 7 bases at V and 0 bases at J, with 9 bases in the middle. Germline-derived CDR1 and CDR2 are MDHEN and SYDVKM. This CDR3 contains 13 residues. This sequence joins TRBV28 and TRBJ1-2, with D hard to call. The sequence derives from a man between 18 and 29 years old with active or convalescent COVID-19. The source material was peripheral blood. This CDR3 is CASTTDTNYGYTF. CDR3 coding DNA: TGTGCCAGCACCACTGACACTAACTATGGCTACACCTTC.